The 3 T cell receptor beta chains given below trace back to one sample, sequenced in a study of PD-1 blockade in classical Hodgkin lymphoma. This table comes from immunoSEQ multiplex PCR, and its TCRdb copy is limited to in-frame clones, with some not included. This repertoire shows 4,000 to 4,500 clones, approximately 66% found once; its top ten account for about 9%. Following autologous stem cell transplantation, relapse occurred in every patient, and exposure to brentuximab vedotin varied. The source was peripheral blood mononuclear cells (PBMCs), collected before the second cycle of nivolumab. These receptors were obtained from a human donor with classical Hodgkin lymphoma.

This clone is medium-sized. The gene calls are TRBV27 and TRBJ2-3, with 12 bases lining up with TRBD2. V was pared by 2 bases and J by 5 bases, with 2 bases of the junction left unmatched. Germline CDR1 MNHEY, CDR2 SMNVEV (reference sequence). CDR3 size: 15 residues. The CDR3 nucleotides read TGTGCCAGCAGTTTAAGGACTAGCGGGAAAGATACGCAGTATTTT. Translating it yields CASSLRTSGKDTQYF.

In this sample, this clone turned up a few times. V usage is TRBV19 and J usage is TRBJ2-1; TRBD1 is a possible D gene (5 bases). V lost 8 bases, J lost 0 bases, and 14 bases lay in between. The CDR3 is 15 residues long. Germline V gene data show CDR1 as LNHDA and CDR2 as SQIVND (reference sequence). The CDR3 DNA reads TGTGCCAGTTCGGAAAGGGGAAGCTCCTACAATGAGCAGTTCTTC. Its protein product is CASSERGSSYNEQFF.

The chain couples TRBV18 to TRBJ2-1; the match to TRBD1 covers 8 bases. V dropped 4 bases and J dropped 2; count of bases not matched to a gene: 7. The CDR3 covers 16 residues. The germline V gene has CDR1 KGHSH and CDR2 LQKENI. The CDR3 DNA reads TGTGCCAGCTCACAGAACTCAGGGGGCGCCTACAATGAGCAGTTCTTC. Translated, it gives CASSQNSGGAYNEQFF.